The clone carrying this T cell receptor beta chain was seen a handful of times. Its specificity is not known. Primers included in the PCR were 60 Vbeta and 13 Jbeta primers. Measured with immunoSEQ multiplex PCR; TCRdb has only the in-frame clones, and not every one. The table lists 120,000 or so clones, under 80% of them singletons, with 3.5% to 4.5% in the top ten. These data come from a study of cytomegalovirus exposure and HLA in healthy donors. Findings of the study overall: Earlier analysis found most TCR beta V segments productive about 87% or about 30% of the time. In a later analysis, a missense DCLRE1C variant was linked to TCR beta V- and J-gene trimming. Analyses of presence and absence presupposed an approximately uniform sequencing depth across donors.

Deletions cut 0 bases from V and 6 bases from J, with 16 bases between. This CDR3 has 16 residues. Germline lookup yields CDR1 MRHNA and CDR2 SNTAGT. Source material: PBMCs. The receptor's source is a man aged 40-55 years in good health and CMV-seropositive. The rearrangement uses TRBV6-4 and TRBJ2-3, with D perhaps matching TRBD2 (5 bases). The CDR3 loop is CASSDSASSGSDTQYF. In DNA, the CDR3 is TGTGCCAGCAGTGACTCGGCTAGCTCGGGGTCCGATACGCAGTATTTT.